The TCR beta chain under discussion was sequenced for a study of control samples from healthy donors and cancer patients. The CDR3 length is 16 residues. V lost 0 bases and J lost 7, with 18 bases in between. CDR1 and CDR2 (germline): LGHDT, YNNKEL (reference sequence). Produced via immunoSEQ multiplex PCR; TCRdb's table is partial and in-frame only. The table lists approximately 70,000 clones, 84% of them singletons. V and J are TRBV3-1 (or the pseudogene TRBV3-2) and TRBJ1-2; D ambiguous. This receptor was identified in a man between 45 and 60 years old in good health. Sequencing was performed on blood. The DNA of the CDR3 is TGTGCCAGCAGCCAAGATCCCCGACCGCTCCGAGGTGGCTACACCTTC. Translated, it gives CASSQDPRPLRGGYTF.